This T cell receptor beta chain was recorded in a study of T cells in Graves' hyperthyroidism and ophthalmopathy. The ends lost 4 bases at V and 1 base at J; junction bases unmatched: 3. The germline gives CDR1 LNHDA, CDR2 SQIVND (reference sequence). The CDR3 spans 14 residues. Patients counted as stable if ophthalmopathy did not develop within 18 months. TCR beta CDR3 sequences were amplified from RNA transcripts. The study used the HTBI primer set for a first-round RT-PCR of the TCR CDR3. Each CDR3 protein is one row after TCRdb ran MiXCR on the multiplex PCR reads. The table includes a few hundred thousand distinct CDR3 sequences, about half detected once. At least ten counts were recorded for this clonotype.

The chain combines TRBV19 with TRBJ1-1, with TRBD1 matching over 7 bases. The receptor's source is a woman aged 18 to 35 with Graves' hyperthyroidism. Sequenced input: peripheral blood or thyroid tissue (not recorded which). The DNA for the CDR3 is TGTGCCAGTAGTAGCAGGGGGTCGAACACTGAAGCTTTCTTT. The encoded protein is CASSSRGSNTEAFF. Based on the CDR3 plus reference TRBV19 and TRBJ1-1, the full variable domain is DGGITQSPKYLFRKEGQNVTLSCEQNLNHDAMYWYRQDPGQGLRLIYYSQIVNDFQKGDIAEGYSVSREKKESFPLTVTSAQKNPTAFYLCASSSRGSNTEAFFGQGTRLTVV.